This TCR beta chain was documented in a study of T cell responses to AZD1222 COVID-19 vaccine (dated by TCRdb to the early 2020s). Turning to the overall study: Because spike-specific TCR depth and breadth did not differ between the two schedules, AZD1222 recipients who got a second dose at roughly 4 weeks were pooled with those who got a second dose at roughly 12 weeks. A total of approximately 240 trial participants underwent TCR sequencing, of whom under 220 had received two doses of AZD1222 and about 25 had received two doses of the MenACWY control vaccine. Trial participants were enrolled by age into 18-55, 56-69 and 70-plus year subgroups, with roughly 160, 29 and 62 TCR-sequenced participants respectively.

The paper's findings and limits, for the study overall: Because no samples from the day 14 peak response were available, repertoires could be characterized only after the peak T cell response. Participants were mostly white British, with more females than males. The authors suggested clonal diversity may have been underestimated. Nearly half of unique spike-specific TCRs reportedly recognized epitopes outside regions mutated in the B.1.351 and B.1.1.7 variants. In the small 56-69-year group, the increase in depth fell short of significance, most likely because of low power. A significant rise in spike-specific TCR breadth and depth was observed after two AZD1222 doses relative to day 0 and relative to MenACWY recipients. The vaccine-associated CD4 TCRs covered the entire spike protein, and the dominant responses fell in regions 160-218 and 743-854. Conclusions about previously exposed vaccinees were limited because only 5 or 6 AZD1222 recipients were SARS-CoV-2 seropositive at baseline.

On this clone itself: This clone's antigen is unknown. Base-call qualities are not available, and no considerably larger clone is one nucleotide away.

The CDR3 regions of human TCRbeta chains were subjected to immunosequencing. For the original study's pipeline: TCRs in the repertoires were compared against a reference library of SARS-CoV-2-specific TCRs that had been generated with the MIRA antigen-specificity platform. Breadth meant the fraction of unique TCRs that were SARS-CoV-2-associated, whereas depth meant the fraction of total T cells that were SARS-CoV-2-associated. Using the MIRA data, every spike-specific TCR was mapped to the spike region that the TCR reacted to and assigned to either a CD4 or a CD8 class. Log10-transformed breadth and depth values were compared by one-way ANOVA with Sidak's multiple comparisons tests. In TCRdb, the immuneACCESS table is reduced to in-frame sequences with V and J assigned. These tables do not hold every clone; where another copy was compared, an unresolved V gene accounts for under half, and the others remain unexplained. The D gene and trimming were derived from the DNA, and the V and J assignments and clone size from that table. For this sample the table gives about 150,000 clones, of which 80% to 95% were detected only once. More than 3% of the sample is held by the ten biggest clonotypes.

This specimen's time point label, per the study, means: baseline before first vaccination. Vaccinee samples came from UK trials COV001 and COV002, including a single-blind randomized controlled phase 2/3 trial of AZD1222 (ChAdOx1 nCoV-19) in healthy adults. For TCRbeta chain sequencing, PBMC samples were collected from trial participants at day 0 and at day 28 after the second dose. The clonotype comes from an adult in good health. This specimen was peripheral blood, taken on day 0 of AZD1222 vaccination.

The DNA sequence reads TGTGCCATCAGTGGGGCAGGGGGAGGTCAGCCCCAGCATTTT. It codes for CAISGAGGGQPQHF. The chain couples TRBV10-3 to TRBJ1-5; the junction holds 7 bases that match TRBD1. Including cysteine and phenylalanine, the CDR3 has 14 amino acids. Only the CDR3 part of the read is kept: 42 bases, read in frame from the first base. Trimming removed 4 bases from V and 6 bases from J; the gene matches leave 6 bases unexplained. The germline V gene provides CDR1 ENHRY and CDR2 SYGVKD.